This passage covers 28 T cell receptor beta chains from one sample sequenced in a study of cytomegalovirus exposure and HLA in healthy donors. The PCR made use of 60 Vbeta and 13 Jbeta primers. The repertoire was sequenced with immunoSEQ multiplex PCR; TCRdb's copy has only in-frame clones and lacks some. Among hundreds of thousands of clones listed, around 89% were seen once. The sequenced sample consisted of PBMCs. These receptors came from a woman between 18 and 30 years old in good health and CMV-seronegative.

The chain uses TRBV18 and TRBJ1-1; TRBD1 matches at 10 bases. CDR3 length equals 15 residues. Unmatched junction bases numbered 3, after V lost 2 bases and J lost 3 bases. Germline V gene data show CDR1 as KGHSH and CDR2 as LQKENI. The CDR3 sequence: CASSPGGQGYTEAFF. CDR3 nucleotides: TGTGCCAGCTCACCAGGGGGACAGGGGTACACTGAAGCTTTCTTT.

The sample holds one count of this clone. The chain combines TRBV7-2 with TRBJ2-3; TRBD2 matches 7 bases. The V gene end was trimmed by 3 bases and the J gene end by 6 bases; junction bases not matched to a gene: 9. Germline assignment: CDR1 SGHTA and CDR2 FQGNSA. This CDR3 has 15 residues. This CDR3 is CASSFYRTRKDTQYF. CDR3 nucleotide sequence: TGTGCCAGCAGCTTCTACCGGACTAGGAAGGATACGCAGTATTTT.

V is TRBV7-9 and J is TRBJ1-2, with D hard to call. The CDR3 loop spans 15 amino acids. V was pared by 5 bases and J by 2 bases, with 15 bases between. Germline-derived CDR1 and CDR2 are SEHNR and FQNEAQ (reference sequence). In nucleotides, the CDR3 is TGTGCCAGCAGCCCCCCCAACGACGGGAACTATGGCTACACCTTC. It yields the protein CASSPPNDGNYGYTF.

The chain uses TRBV5-1 and TRBJ2-5; 7 nucleotides match TRBD1. From germline, CDR1 is SGHRS and CDR2 YFSETQ. The CDR3 sequence is 16 residues long. Trimming took 5 bases from V and 5 from J; bases not matched to a gene: 15. The CDR3 DNA sequence: TGCGCCAGCAGAGGTGAGGGACAGCTCACTCTGGAGACCCAGTACTTC. This translates into CASRGEGQLTLETQYF.

The rearrangement joins TRBV7-2 to TRBJ2-7; no reliable D call. V dropped 1 base and J dropped 2 bases, with 6 bases sitting between them. The CDR3 totals 13 residues. Germline lookup yields CDR1 SGHTA and CDR2 FQGNSA. In DNA form, the CDR3 reads TGTGCCAGCAGCTTAGACTCAACCTACGAGCAGTACTTC. Amino acids: CASSLDSTYEQYF.

The V and J genes are TRBV19 and TRBJ2-5; 8 nucleotides agree with TRBD1. The CDR3 extends over 13 amino acids. Trimming cost V 3 bases and J 9 bases; bases outside gene matches: 6. Germline loops: CDR1 LNHDA, CDR2 SQIVND (reference sequence). CDR3 sequence (DNA): TGTGCCAGTAGTATTCAGGGGGCGGCACCCCAGTACTTC. Protein: CASSIQGAAPQYF.

There are a few counts of this clone. V gene TRBV5-6 combines with J gene TRBJ2-7; TRBD1 might be the D (6 bases). The CDR3 has 16 amino acids. Germline CDR1 reads SGHDT; CDR2 reads YYEEEE. V was trimmed by 0 bases and J by 2 bases, leaving 15 bases between them. The CDR3 reads CASSLGQVGLTYEQYF. The CDR3 DNA is TGTGCCAGCAGCTTGGGACAGGTAGGGCTAACCTACGAGCAGTACTTC.

The rearrangement links TRBV7-9 to TRBJ1-1; 9 nucleotides agree with TRBD1. The junction had 13 bases not matched to a gene; V was cut back by 5 bases and J by 6 bases. Germline values: CDR1 SEHNR, CDR2 FQNEAQ (reference sequence). CDR3 length: 16 residues. The CDR3 region is CASSPTGGQGRAEAFF. CDR3 DNA sequence: TGTGCCAGCAGCCCCACGGGGGGACAGGGCCGGGCTGAAGCTTTCTTT.

The count of this clone is one. The CDR3 loop is CASSELAGFDGEQYF. The CDR3 coding sequence is TGTGCCAGCAGTGAATTAGCGGGATTCGACGGCGAGCAGTACTTC. J is TRBJ2-7 and V is TRBV2, with 8 positions matching TRBD2. CDR3 length: 15 residues. The junction had 9 bases not matched to a gene; V was cut back by 2 bases and J by 6 bases. The germline gives CDR1 SNHLY, CDR2 FYNNEI.

This sequence joins TRBV7-2 and TRBJ2-5; maybe TRBD1 (5 bases). Between the trimmed V and J ends, which lost 4 bases and 5 bases, there was a span of 14 bases. CDR3 size: 14 residues. CDR1 SGHTA and CDR2 FQGNSA come from the germline V gene. The CDR3 is CASSSGLRVETQYF. In DNA form, the CDR3 reads TGTGCCAGCAGCTCAGGGTTAAGGGTCGAGACCCAGTACTTC. The full variable domain, with the rest looked up from reference TRBV7-2 and TRBJ2-5, is GAGVSQSPSNKVTEKGKDVELRCDPISGHTALYWYRQSLGQGLEFLIYFQGNSAPDKSGLPSDRFSAERTGGSVSTLTIQRTQQEDSAVYLCASSSGLRVETQYFGPGTRLLVL.

V is TRBV5-5 and J is TRBJ2-5, with 8 positions matching TRBD2. With V trimmed by 6 bases and J by 2 bases, 6 bases remained unmatched. The CDR3 has 14 amino acids. Germline V gives CDR1 SGHKS, CDR2 YYEKEE (reference sequence). CDR3 loop: CASTRGVGQETQYF. In DNA form, the CDR3 reads TGTGCCAGCACGCGGGGGGTCGGTCAAGAGACCCAGTACTTC.

This clone was detected only a few times. V and J are TRBV7-2 and TRBJ2-1; TRBD2 might be the D (6 bases). V was trimmed by 2 bases and J by 10 bases, leaving 15 bases between them. The V gene's germline CDR1 is SGHTA and CDR2 FQGNSA. The CDR3 sequence is 14 residues long. In DNA form, the CDR3 reads TGTGCCAGCAGCTTAACCAGAATTCTAGCGGAGCAGTTCTTC. This sequence encodes CASSLTRILAEQFF.

J is TRBJ2-1 and V is TRBV6-6; 11 bases line up with TRBD2. V gave up 2 bases and J gave up 5 bases; unmatched junction bases: 5. The germline V gene has CDR1 MNHNY and CDR2 SVGAGI (reference sequence). The CDR3 runs 16 residues. CDR3 loop: CASSYGTSGKDNEQFF. CDR3 DNA sequence: TGTGCCAGCAGTTACGGGACTAGCGGCAAAGACAATGAGCAGTTCTTC.

V is TRBV10-3 and J is TRBJ2-7; TRBD1 is a possible D gene (6 bases). V was clipped by 6 bases and J by 1 base, with 10 bases between them. The germline V gene encodes CDR1 ENHRY and CDR2 SYGVKD. The CDR3 extends over 13 amino acids. In DNA form, the CDR3 reads TGTGCCATCAGAGAGGACAGTTCCTACGAGCAGTACTTC. This encodes CAIREDSSYEQYF.

This clone was counted between two and nine times. The chain combines TRBV9 with TRBJ1-5; 7 bases agree with TRBD1. Germline V gene data show CDR1 as SGDLS and CDR2 as YYNGEE. The length of the CDR3 is 12 residues. Unmatched junction bases numbered 0, after V lost 7 bases and J lost 2 bases. CDR3 loop: CASGTGNQPQHF. CDR3 DNA: TGTGCCAGCGGGACAGGCAATCAGCCCCAGCATTTT.

V gene TRBV6-6 combines with J gene TRBJ2-3; 10 bases match TRBD1. V gave up 7 bases and J gave up 8 bases; unmatched junction bases: 12. Germline-derived CDR1 and CDR2 are MNHNY and SVGAGI (reference sequence). The CDR3 spans 15 residues. Here the CDR3 DNA reads TGTGCCAGCACCGACAGGGGGCGACTTCAGAGTACGCAGTATTTT. This codes for CASTDRGRLQSTQYF.

The rearrangement uses TRBV7-3 and TRBJ2-3; D gene ambiguous. Germline V CDR1 and CDR2: SGHTA, FQGTGA. The CDR3 extends over 15 amino acids. Trimming removed 0 bases from V and 2 bases from J, with 9 bases in between. The CDR3: CASSLTRSTTDTQYF. The CDR3 nucleotides are TGTGCCAGCAGCTTAACGAGGTCCACCACAGATACGCAGTATTTT.

The chain recombines TRBV4-1 with TRBJ1-2; D is ambiguous. CDR1 MGHRA and CDR2 YSYEKL come from the germline V gene. V dropped 1 base and J dropped 1 base, with 7 bases sitting between them. There are 14 residues in the CDR3. DNA of the CDR3: TGCGCCAGCAGCCAAGTAACGGGTAACTATGGCTACACCTTC. Its protein product is CASSQVTGNYGYTF.

V gene TRBV5-5 combines with J gene TRBJ2-7, with TRBD1 as a possible D gene (6 bases). The CDR3 has 15 amino acids. Trimming cost V 3 bases and J 2 bases, with 15 bases left between them. Germline assignment: CDR1 SGHKS and CDR2 YYEKEE (reference sequence). The CDR3 region is CASSYSTGGAYEQYF. As DNA, the CDR3 is TGTGCCAGCAGCTACTCGACAGGAGGCGCCTACGAGCAGTACTTC.

J is TRBJ1-4 and V is TRBV14, with TRBD1 identical over 10 bases. With V trimmed by 4 bases and J by 10 bases, 9 bases remained unmatched. This CDR3 is 15 amino acids long. The V gene's germline CDR1 is SGHDN and CDR2 FVKESK. The CDR3 bases are TGTGCCAGCAGCCCCGCGGGACAGGGGACTCTAAAACTGTTTTTT. It encodes CASSPAGQGTLKLFF.

The rearrangement joins TRBV5-1 to TRBJ2-1; 11 bases are shared with TRBD2. The CDR3 sequence is 15 residues long. Germline CDR1 is SGHRS and CDR2 is YFSETQ. The V and J ends lost 3 bases and 4 bases, in that order; junction bases with no gene match: 3. CDR3 loop: CASSSGTSGYNEQFF. The CDR3 DNA sequence: TGCGCCAGCAGCTCCGGGACTAGCGGATACAATGAGCAGTTCTTC.

The chain is built from TRBV19 and TRBJ2-3; D gene ambiguous. Germline CDR1 is LNHDA and CDR2 is SQIVND (reference sequence). The V and J ends lost 3 bases and 1 base respectively, with 5 bases between them. This CDR3 is 13 amino acids long. The CDR3 sequence: CASSITGTDTQYF. The CDR3 DNA reads TGTGCCAGTAGTATTACAGGCACAGATACGCAGTATTTT.

The chain combines TRBV7-9 with TRBJ2-2, with D maybe TRBD2 (5 bases). Trimming took 1 base from V and 1 from J, leaving 7 bases between them. The CDR3 consists of 15 residues. Germline loops: CDR1 SEHNR, CDR2 FQNEAQ (reference sequence). The CDR3 nucleotides read TGTGCCAGCAGCTTAGAAAGCGGGAACACCGGGGAGCTGTTTTTT. It translates to CASSLESGNTGELFF.

This clone has just one count. V is TRBV7-2 and J is TRBJ1-6; TRBD1 matches at 9 bases. This CDR3 spans 13 amino acids. V was pared by 3 bases and J by 9 bases, with 0 bases of the junction left unmatched. Per germline, CDR1 SGHTA and CDR2 FQGNSA. CDR3: CASSLTGGSPLHF. CDR3 DNA: TGTGCCAGCAGCTTGACAGGGGGTTCACCCCTCCACTTT.

This clone was counted a few times. The genes are TRBV6-5 and TRBJ2-1, with 9 bases lining up with TRBD2. The junction had 4 bases not matched to a gene; V was cut back by 6 bases and J by 7 bases. This CDR3 has 13 amino acids. CDR1 and CDR2 from the germline V gene are MNHEY and SVGAGI. The CDR3 nucleotides read TGTGCCAGCAGATATAGCGGGAGTAATGAGCAGTTCTTC. It is translated as CASRYSGSNEQFF.

The chain uses TRBV27 and TRBJ1-2; 10 nucleotides agree with TRBD1. J was trimmed by 6 bases and V by 1 base; bases with no gene match: 2. CDR1 MNHEY and CDR2 SMNVEV come from the germline V gene (reference sequence). There are 14 residues in the CDR3. CDR3 sequence: CASSLWDRGDGYTF. The CDR3 DNA sequence: TGTGCCAGCAGTTTATGGGACAGGGGAGATGGCTACACCTTC.

The V gene is TRBV5-4, the J gene TRBJ2-1; 7 nucleotides align to TRBD2. The CDR3 has 16 amino acids. Losses at the gene ends were 4 bases for V and 1 base for J; bases not matched to a gene: 8. Germline V gives CDR1 SGHNT, CDR2 YYREEE (reference sequence). The CDR3 nucleotides are TGTGCCAGCAGCCCGAGGGGAGGGGAATCCTACAATGAGCAGTTCTTC. Residues: CASSPRGGESYNEQFF.

This clone was recorded only once. V and J are TRBV20-1 and TRBJ1-1, with D possibly being TRBD1 (5 bases). Germline loops: CDR1 DFQATT, CDR2 SNEGSKA (reference sequence). The CDR3 runs to 10 residues. The ends were cut back, 3 bases at V and 12 bases at J, with 11 bases in the middle. As DNA, the CDR3 is TGCAGTGCTAGTCCTCTGGGGCCTTTCTTT. Translation: CSASPLGPFF.